This T cell receptor (beta chain) was profiled in a study of OX40 agonist ivuxolimab in advanced cancers. This clone appeared a few times. Libraries were prepared by immunoSEQ multiplex PCR; TCRdb keeps only in-frame clonotypes and omits some of them. This table holds around 66,000 clones, roughly 80% found once. Germline trimming cut 5 bases from V and 8 bases from J; bases unmatched to any gene: 5. This CDR3 spans 13 amino acids. Germline V gene sequence: CDR1 MNHEY, CDR2 SVGAGI. V is TRBV6-5 and J is TRBJ1-2; TRBD1 agrees at 10 bases. The material sequenced was CD4+ or CD8+ T cells sorted from blood, taken in a trial of the OX40 agonist ivuxolimab. The receptor's source is an adult with an advanced solid tumor such as melanoma, head and neck, liver or kidney cancer. In DNA, the CDR3 is TGTGCCAGCAGTCGGGACAGGGGAGACGGCTACACCTTC. Amino acid sequence: CASSRDRGDGYTF.